A selection of T cell receptor beta chains follows, all from one sample in a study of T cell repertoires in cytomegalovirus infection. TCRdb used MiXCR to reprocess the reads, holding one entry per CDR3 protein. The sample includes more than 400,000 distinct CDR3 sequences, less than 30% of them seen just once. The sequenced sample was PBMCs. All receptors come from a human donor in good health (CMV status not recorded). Some clones in this sample may be carry-over from other donors' samples. The CDR3 runs from the conserved cysteine through the conserved F or W. The order of the fields is J gene, D gene, V gene, clone size, CDR3 length, CDR3 DNA, CDR3 protein. A D gene is named only where the DNA matches it firmly. A clone size is listed for some rows: how often the clone was seen (once, few, many), or a class if it is expanded.

>TRBJ2-5|-|TRBV7-2|many|15
TGTGCCAGCAGCTTAGTGGGGGGACCGGGGGAGACCCAGTACTTC
CASSLVGGPGETQYF
>TRBJ2-1|TRBD2|TRBV19|-|15
TGTGCCAGTAGTATAGGCGGACTAGCGTACAATGAGCAGTTCTTC
CASSIGGLAYNEQFF
>TRBJ1-1|-|TRBV5-4|-|14
TGTGCCAGCAGCTTAAAACAGGATCGAAATGAAGCTTTCTTT
CASSLKQDRNEAFF
>TRBJ2-5|-|TRBV28|few|15
TGTGCCAGCAGTTCCCCTCGTGTGCACCAAGAGACCCAGTACTTC
CASSSPRVHQETQYF
>TRBJ2-1|-|TRBV29-1|few|14
TGCAGCGTCTCGTCTGGGGGCTCCTACAATGAGCAGTTCTTC
CSVSSGGSYNEQFF
>TRBJ2-1|TRBD2|TRBV28|-|12
TGTGCCGCCCGGACTAGCGGCTTGCGGCAGTTCTTC
CAARTSGLRQFF
>TRBJ1-1|-|TRBV27|few|15
TGTGCCAGCAGTTTAACGCCAGTGATGAACACTGAAGCTTTCTTT
CASSLTPVMNTEAFF
>TRBJ2-3|TRBD2|TRBV12-3/TRBV12-4|few|16
TGTGCCAGCAGTGCCCGACTAGCGGGCCCTCGGGATACGCAGTATTTT
CASSARLAGPRDTQYF
>TRBJ1-3|-|TRBV7-8|few|16
TGTGCCAGCAGCTCCCACGGGCGCGGGACTGGAAACACCATATATTTT
CASSSHGRGTGNTIYF
>TRBJ1-1|-|TRBV2|-|13
TGTGCCAGCCGAGACGGACCAAACACTGAAGCTTTCTTT
CASRDGPNTEAFF
>TRBJ2-7|TRBD1|TRBV28|-|16
TGTGCCAGCAACTCAGGGGACAGGGGAACTTCCTACGAGCAGTACTTC
CASNSGDRGTSYEQYF
>TRBJ2-1|TRBD2|TRBV19|-|15
TGTGCCAGTAGGGAATACTTAGCGGGAGGTTATGAGCAGTTCTTC
CASREYLAGGYEQFF
>TRBJ2-7|TRBD1|TRBV20-1|-|15
TGCAGTGCCCGTAATAGTTGGGGACAGATTTACGAGCAGTACTTC
CSARNSWGQIYEQYF
>TRBJ1-1|TRBD1|TRBV7-6|many|13
TGTGCCAGCAGCTTAAAACAGGGGGACTCGGCTTTCTTT
CASSLKQGDSAFF
>TRBJ2-3|-|TRBV30|medium-sized|13
TGTGCCTGGAACCTCGTAGGCACAGATACGCAGTATTTT
CAWNLVGTDTQYF
>TRBJ1-6|-|TRBV7-6|-|15
TGTGCCAGCAGAGTCACCGCGGGGGGTAATTCACCCCTCCACTTT
CASRVTAGGNSPLHF
>TRBJ2-1|TRBD2|TRBV5-6|once|18
TGTGCCAGCAGCTTGGGTCTAGCGGCCTTGGCCAGAGGGAATGAGCAGTTCTTC
CASSLGLAALARGNEQFF
>TRBJ1-4|-|TRBV7-8|many|15
TGTGCCAGCAGCTTGAAGGCAGCAACTAATGAAAAACTGTTTTTT
CASSLKAATNEKLFF
>TRBJ1-2|-|TRBV7-2|many|15
TGTGCCAGCAGCTTATCCAGGTTCTTTAACTATGGCTACACCTTC
CASSLSRFFNYGYTF
>TRBJ1-2|TRBD1|TRBV6-2/TRBV6-3|-|13
TGTGCCAGCAGAAAGACAGGGGTTTATGGCTACACCTTC
CASRKTGVYGYTF
>TRBJ2-5|-|TRBV28|few|14
TGTGCCAGCAGTCCGACAGAGAGAGCAGAGACCCAGTACTTC
CASSPTERAETQYF
>TRBJ1-5|TRBD1|TRBV20-1|few|15
TGCAGTGCCGTAGAGCCCGGACAGGGGCAACAGCCCCAGCATTTT
CSAVEPGQGQQPQHF
>TRBJ2-1|TRBD2|TRBV4-1|few|18
TGCGCCAGCAGTCCCACCAAGATTTCAGCGGGAGACTTAGGTGAGCAGTTCTTC
CASSPTKISAGDLGEQFF
>TRBJ2-1|-|TRBV11-3|-|12
TGTGCCAGCAGCTCCGCCCCGTATGAGCAGTTCTTC
CASSSAPYEQFF
>TRBJ2-1|-|TRBV28|-|12
TGTGCCAGCAGTTTATCTCGGGCTGAGCAGTTCTTC
CASSLSRAEQFF
>TRBJ1-2|-|TRBV27|-|13
TGTGCCAGCAGTTCCCCGACAGCGTATGGCTACACCTTC
CASSSPTAYGYTF
>TRBJ2-4|-|TRBV7-2|many|14
TGTGCCAGCAGCCCCGCATCGGCCAAAAACATTCAGTACTTC
CASSPASAKNIQYF
>TRBJ1-2|-|TRBV12-3/TRBV12-4|-|15
TGTGCCAGCAGCCCCCGGGGGGCCCCTGGGGGCGGCTACACCTTC
CASSPRGAPGGGYTF